This entry features one TCR beta chain sequence. This sample was included in a study of graft-versus-host responses after intestinal transplantation. Repertoires were generated with immunoSEQ multiplex PCR, while TCRdb's copy carries only in-frame clones and drops some. Counted here are around 5,400 clones, 60% to 80% occurring once; the ten biggest clones make up about 35%. The V gene lost 1 base and the J gene lost 3 bases, with 9 bases spanning the gap. CDR1 is LNHNV and CDR2 is YYDKDF in the germline V gene (reference sequence). The CDR3 contains 15 residues. The gene calls are TRBV15 and TRBJ1-4; a possible D gene is TRBD1 (6 bases). This TCR was recovered from a human patient who received an intestinal transplant, so some T cells may come from the graft donor. The specimen comprised PBMCs, sampled 300 to 330 days after intestinal transplant. DNA for the CDR3: TGTGCCACCAGCAGAGTCCGGACAGCTAATGAAAAACTGTTTTTT. As protein: CATSRVRTANEKLFF.